The present T cell receptor (beta chain) was sequenced within a study of monozygotic twins with cystic fibrosis. About the research overall: Libraries were built from approximately 3 micrograms of fragmented DNA using around 14 PCR cycles. Overall study results and limits: Nucleotide-identical clonotype sharing was significantly higher within monozygotic CF twin pairs than between unrelated CF individuals. Age, concordance and disease severity did not associate with shared CDR3 numbers. Median Simpson clonality of 0.0095 suggested naive T cells predominated.

Sequenced by immunoSEQ multiplex PCR; TCRdb stores in-frame clones only, minus some. The sample has roughly 20,000 clones; 95% to 98% are singletons. Of note for this clone: Its antigen is unknown.

The germline V gene has CDR1 LNHDA and CDR2 SQIVND (reference sequence). V lost 1 base and J lost 1, with 17 bases in between. This CDR3 comprises 17 residues. This chain connects TRBV19 to TRBJ2-7; possibly TRBD2 for D (6 bases). The specimen was blood. This receptor was taken from a young woman with cystic fibrosis. The CDR3 is CASSIVGDSGRSYEQYF. The CDR3 nucleotides are TGTGCCAGTAGTATAGTGGGGGATAGCGGAAGATCCTACGAGCAGTACTTC. Based on the CDR3 plus reference TRBV19 and TRBJ2-7, the full variable domain is DGGITQSPKYLFRKEGQNVTLSCEQNLNHDAMYWYRQDPGQGLRLIYYSQIVNDFQKGDIAEGYSVSREKKESFPLTVTSAQKNPTAFYLCASSIVGDSGRSYEQYFGPGTRLTVT.